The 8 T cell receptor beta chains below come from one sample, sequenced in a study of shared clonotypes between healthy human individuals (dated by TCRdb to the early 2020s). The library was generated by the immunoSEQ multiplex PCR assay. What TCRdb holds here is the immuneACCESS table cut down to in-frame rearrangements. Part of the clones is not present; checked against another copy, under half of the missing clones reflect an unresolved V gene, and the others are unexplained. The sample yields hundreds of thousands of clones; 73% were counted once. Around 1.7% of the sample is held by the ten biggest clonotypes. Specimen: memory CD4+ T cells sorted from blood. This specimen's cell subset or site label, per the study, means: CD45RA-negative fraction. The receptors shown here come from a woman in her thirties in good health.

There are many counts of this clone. CDR3 loop: CATGTGGGRGYTF. The CDR3 DNA sequence: TGTGCCACCGGGACAGGGGGCGGTCGGGGCTACACCTTC. This chain uses TRBV9 with TRBJ1-2; 12 positions agree with TRBD1. Germline CDR1 and CDR2: SGDLS and YYNGEE. The trim removed 9 bases at V and 8 bases at J, leaving 8 bases unmatched. The CDR3 has 13 residues. The variable domain in full, completed from reference TRBV9 and TRBJ1-2, reads DSGVTQTPKHLITATGQRVTLRCSPRSGDLSVYWYQQSLDQGLQFLIQYYNGEERAKGNILERFSAQQFPDLHSELNLSSLELGDSALYFCATGTGGGRGYTFGSGTRLTVV.

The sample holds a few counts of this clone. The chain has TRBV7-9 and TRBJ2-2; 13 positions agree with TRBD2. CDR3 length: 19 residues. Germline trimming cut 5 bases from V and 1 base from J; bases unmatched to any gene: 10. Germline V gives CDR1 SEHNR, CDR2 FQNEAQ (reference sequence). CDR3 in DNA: TGTGCCAGCAGCATGCCATGGGGACTAGCGGGGATGAACACCGGGGAGCTGTTTTTT. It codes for CASSMPWGLAGMNTGELFF. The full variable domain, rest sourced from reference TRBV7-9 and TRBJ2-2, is DTGVSQNPRHKITKRGQNVTFRCDPISEHNRLYWYRQTLGQGPEFLTYFQNEAQLEKSRLLSDRFSAERPKGSFSTLEIQRTEQGDSAMYLCASSMPWGLAGMNTGELFFGEGSRLTVL.

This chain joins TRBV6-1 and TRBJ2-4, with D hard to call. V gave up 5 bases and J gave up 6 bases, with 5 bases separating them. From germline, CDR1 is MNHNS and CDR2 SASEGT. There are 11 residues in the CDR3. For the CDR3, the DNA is TGTGCCAGCAGTAGTGGAAACATTCAGTACTTC. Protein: CASSSGNIQYF.

As DNA, the CDR3 is TGTGCCAGCAGGCCGGGACAGGGGGTGGGAAACACCATATATTTT. Residues: CASRPGQGVGNTIYF. The chain combines TRBV6-1 with TRBJ1-3; TRBD1 aligns across 11 bases. After removal of 6 bases from V and 4 bases from J, the junction contained 5 bases not matched to a gene. Germline lookup yields CDR1 MNHNS and CDR2 SASEGT. The CDR3 contains 15 residues.

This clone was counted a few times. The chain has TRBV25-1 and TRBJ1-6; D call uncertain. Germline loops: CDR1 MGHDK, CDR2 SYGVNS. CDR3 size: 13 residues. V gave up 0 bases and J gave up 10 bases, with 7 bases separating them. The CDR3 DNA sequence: TGTGCCAGCAGTGAATATCGGGGATCACCCCTCCACTTT. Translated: CASSEYRGSPLHF.

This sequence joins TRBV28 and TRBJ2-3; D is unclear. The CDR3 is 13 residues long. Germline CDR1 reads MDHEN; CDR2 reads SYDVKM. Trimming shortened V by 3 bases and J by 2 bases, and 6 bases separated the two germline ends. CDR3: CASSLPNTDTQYF. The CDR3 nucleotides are TGTGCCAGCAGTTTGCCGAACACAGATACGCAGTATTTT.

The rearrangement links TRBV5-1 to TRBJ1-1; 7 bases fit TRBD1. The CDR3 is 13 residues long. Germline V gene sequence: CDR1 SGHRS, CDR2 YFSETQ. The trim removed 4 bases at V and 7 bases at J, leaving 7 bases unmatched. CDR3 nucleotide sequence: TGCGCCAGCAGCAGAAGACAGGGAGTTGAAGCTTTCTTT. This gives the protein CASSRRQGVEAFF.

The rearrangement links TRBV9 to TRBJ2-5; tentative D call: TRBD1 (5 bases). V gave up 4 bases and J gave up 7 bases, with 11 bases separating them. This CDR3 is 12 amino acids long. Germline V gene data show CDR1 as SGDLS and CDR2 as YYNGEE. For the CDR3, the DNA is TGTGCCAGCAGCTCTGAAGGGGCGACCCAGTACTTC. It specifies CASSSEGATQYF.